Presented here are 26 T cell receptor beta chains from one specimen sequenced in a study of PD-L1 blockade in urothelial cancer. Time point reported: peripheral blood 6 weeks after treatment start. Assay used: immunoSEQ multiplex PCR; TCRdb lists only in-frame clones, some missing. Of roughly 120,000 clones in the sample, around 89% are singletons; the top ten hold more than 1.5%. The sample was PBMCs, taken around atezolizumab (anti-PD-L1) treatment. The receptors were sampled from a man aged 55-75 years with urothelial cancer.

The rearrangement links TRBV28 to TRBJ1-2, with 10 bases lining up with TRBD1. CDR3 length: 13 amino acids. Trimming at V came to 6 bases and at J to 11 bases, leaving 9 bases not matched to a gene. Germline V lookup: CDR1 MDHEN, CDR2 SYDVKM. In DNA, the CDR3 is TGTGCCAGCAGACTACCGGGACAGGGGTGGTACACCTTC. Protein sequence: CASRLPGQGWYTF.

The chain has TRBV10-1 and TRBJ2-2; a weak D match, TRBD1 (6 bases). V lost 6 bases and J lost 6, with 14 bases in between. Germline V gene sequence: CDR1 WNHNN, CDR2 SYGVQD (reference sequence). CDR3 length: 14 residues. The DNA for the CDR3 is TGCGCCAGCAGCTTTAACAGGGCAGCCGGGGAGCTGTTTTTT. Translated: CASSFNRAAGELFF.

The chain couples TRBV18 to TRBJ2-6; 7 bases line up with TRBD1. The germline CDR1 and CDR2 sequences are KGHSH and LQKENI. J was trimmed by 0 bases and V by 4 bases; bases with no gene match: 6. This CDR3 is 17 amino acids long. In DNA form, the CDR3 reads TGTGCCAGCTCACAAGGACAGGTCCACTCTGGGGCCAACGTCCTGACTTTC. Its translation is CASSQGQVHSGANVLTF.

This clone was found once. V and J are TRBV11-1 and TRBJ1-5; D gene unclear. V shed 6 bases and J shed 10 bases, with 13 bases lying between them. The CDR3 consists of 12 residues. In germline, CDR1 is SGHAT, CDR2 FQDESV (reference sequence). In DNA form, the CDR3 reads TGTGCCAGCAGTCACACCCTGGGCCCCCAGCATTTT. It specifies CASSHTLGPQHF.

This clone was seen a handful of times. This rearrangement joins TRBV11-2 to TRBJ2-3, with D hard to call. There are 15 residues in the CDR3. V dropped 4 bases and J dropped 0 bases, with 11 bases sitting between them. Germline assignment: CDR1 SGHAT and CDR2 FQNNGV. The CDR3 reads CASSSSPFSTDTQYF. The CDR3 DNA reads TGTGCCAGCAGCTCCAGTCCGTTTAGCACAGATACGCAGTATTTT.

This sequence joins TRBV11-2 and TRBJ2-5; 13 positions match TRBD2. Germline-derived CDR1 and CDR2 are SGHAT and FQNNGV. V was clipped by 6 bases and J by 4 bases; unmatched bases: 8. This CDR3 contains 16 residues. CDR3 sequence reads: CASSRGGLAGVETQYF. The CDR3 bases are TGTGCCAGCAGTCGAGGCGGACTAGCGGGGGTAGAGACCCAGTACTTC.

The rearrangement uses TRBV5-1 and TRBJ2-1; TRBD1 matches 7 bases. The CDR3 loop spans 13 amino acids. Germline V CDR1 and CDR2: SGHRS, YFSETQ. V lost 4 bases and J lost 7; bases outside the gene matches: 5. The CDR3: CASSPGQTNEQFF. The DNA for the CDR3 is TGCGCCAGCAGCCCGGGACAGACAAATGAGCAGTTCTTC.

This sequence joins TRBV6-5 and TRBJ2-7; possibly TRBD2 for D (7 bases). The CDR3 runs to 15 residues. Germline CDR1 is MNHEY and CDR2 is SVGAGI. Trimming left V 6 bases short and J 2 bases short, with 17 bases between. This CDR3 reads CASRDPGAGAYEQYF. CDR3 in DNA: TGTGCCAGCAGAGACCCAGGGGCGGGGGCCTACGAGCAGTACTTC.

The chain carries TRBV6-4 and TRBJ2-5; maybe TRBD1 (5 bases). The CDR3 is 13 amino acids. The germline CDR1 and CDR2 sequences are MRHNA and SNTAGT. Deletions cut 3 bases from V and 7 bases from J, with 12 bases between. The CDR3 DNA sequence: TGTGCCAGCAGTGAAGCCCCAGGGTGGACCCAGTACTTC. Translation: CASSEAPGWTQYF.

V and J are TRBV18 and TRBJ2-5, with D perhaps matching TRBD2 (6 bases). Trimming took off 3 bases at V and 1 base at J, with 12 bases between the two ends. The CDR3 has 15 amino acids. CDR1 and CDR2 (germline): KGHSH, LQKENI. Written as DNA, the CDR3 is TGTGCCAGCTCACCGTGGGGGACTTCCCAAGAGACCCAGTACTTC. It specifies CASSPWGTSQETQYF.

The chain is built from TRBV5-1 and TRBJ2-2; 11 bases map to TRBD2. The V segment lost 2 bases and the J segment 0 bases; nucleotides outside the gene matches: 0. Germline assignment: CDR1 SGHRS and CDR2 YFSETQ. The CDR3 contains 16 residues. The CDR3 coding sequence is TGCGCCAGCAGCTTTAGCGGGGGGGCGAACACCGGGGAGCTGTTTTTT. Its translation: CASSFSGGANTGELFF.

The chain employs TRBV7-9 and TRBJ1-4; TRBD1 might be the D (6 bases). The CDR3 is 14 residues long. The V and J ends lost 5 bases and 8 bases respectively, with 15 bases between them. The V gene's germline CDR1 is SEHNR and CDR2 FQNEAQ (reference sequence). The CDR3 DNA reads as TGTGCCAGCAGCCCACAGGGTGGGGAGGAAAAACTGTTTTTT. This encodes CASSPQGGEEKLFF.

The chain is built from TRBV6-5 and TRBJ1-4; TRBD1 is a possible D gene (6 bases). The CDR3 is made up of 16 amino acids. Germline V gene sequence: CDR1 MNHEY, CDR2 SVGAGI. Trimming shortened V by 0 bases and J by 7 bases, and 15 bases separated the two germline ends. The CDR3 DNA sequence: TGTGCCAGCAGTTACTCGATCCGCAGGGGTGGTGAAAAACTGTTTTTT. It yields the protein CASSYSIRRGGEKLFF.

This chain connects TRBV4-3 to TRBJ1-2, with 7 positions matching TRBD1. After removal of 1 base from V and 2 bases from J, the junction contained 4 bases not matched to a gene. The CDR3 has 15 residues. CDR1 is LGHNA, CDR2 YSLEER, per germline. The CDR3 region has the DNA TGCGCCAGCAGCCAAGGTTCGGGACAGAACTATGGCTACACCTTC. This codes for CASSQGSGQNYGYTF.

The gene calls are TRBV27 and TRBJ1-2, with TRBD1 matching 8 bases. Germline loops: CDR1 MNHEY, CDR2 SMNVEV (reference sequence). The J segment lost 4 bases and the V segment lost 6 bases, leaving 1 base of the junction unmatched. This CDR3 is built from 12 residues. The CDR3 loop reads CASSGQGYGYTF. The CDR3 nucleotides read TGTGCCAGCAGCGGACAGGGCTATGGCTACACCTTC.

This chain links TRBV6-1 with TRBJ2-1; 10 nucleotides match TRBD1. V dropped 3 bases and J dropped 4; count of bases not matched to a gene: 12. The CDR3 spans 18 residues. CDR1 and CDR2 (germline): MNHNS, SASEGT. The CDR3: CASSERDRGEGVYNEQFF. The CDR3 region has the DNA TGTGCCAGCAGTGAGCGGGACAGGGGTGAGGGTGTATACAATGAGCAGTTCTTC.

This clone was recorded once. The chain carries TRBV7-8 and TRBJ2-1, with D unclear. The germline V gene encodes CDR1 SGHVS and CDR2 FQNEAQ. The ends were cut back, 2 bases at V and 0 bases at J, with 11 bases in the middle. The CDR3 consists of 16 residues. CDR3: CASSLHLGSSYNEQFF. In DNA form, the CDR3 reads TGTGCCAGCAGCTTACATCTAGGAAGCTCCTACAATGAGCAGTTCTTC.

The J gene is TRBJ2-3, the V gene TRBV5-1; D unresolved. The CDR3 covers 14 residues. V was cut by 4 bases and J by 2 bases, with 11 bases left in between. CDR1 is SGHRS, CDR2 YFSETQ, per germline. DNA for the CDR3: TGCGCCAGCAGCCTTTTAGTTTTCACAGATACGCAGTATTTT. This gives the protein CASSLLVFTDTQYF.

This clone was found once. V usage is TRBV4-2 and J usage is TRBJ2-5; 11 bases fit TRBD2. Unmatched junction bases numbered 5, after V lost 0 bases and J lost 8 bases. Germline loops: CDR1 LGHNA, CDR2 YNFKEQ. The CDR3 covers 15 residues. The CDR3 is CASSQDGLAGGTQYF. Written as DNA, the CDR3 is TGTGCCAGCAGCCAAGATGGGCTAGCGGGAGGAACCCAGTACTTC.

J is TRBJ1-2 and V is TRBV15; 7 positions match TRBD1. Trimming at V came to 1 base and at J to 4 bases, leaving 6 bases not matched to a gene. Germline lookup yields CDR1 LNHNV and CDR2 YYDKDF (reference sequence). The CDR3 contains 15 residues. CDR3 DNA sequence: TGTGCCACCAGCAGAGTAGGGACAGCCGGCTATGGCTACACCTTC. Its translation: CATSRVGTAGYGYTF.

The CDR3 is CASSQEEVFYTEAFF. The CDR3 nucleotides are TGTGCCAGCAGCCAAGAGGAGGTTTTTTACACTGAAGCTTTCTTT. The chain recombines TRBV14 with TRBJ1-1, with D uncertain. CDR1 and CDR2 from the germline V gene are SGHDN and FVKESK. Trimming pared 0 bases from V and 3 bases from J, leaving 11 bases between. The CDR3 is 15 amino acids.

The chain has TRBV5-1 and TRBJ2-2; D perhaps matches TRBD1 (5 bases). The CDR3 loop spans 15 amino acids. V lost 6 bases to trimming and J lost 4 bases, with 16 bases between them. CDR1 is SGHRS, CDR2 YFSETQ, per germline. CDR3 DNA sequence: TGCGCCAGCAAGGAAACAGGATCTATCACCGGGGAGCTGTTTTTT. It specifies CASKETGSITGELFF.

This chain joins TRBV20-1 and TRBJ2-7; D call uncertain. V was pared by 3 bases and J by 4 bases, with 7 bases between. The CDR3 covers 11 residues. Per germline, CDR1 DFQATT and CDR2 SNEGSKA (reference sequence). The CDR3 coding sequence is TGCAGTGCTAGCCCCCTATACGAGCAGTACTTC. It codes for CSASPLYEQYF.

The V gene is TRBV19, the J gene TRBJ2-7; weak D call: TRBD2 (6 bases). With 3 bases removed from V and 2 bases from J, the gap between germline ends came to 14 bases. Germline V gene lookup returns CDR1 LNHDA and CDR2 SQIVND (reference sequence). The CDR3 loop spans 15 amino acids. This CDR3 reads CASSMAGPGAYEQYF. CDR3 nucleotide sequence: TGTGCCAGTAGTATGGCGGGACCCGGAGCCTACGAGCAGTACTTC.

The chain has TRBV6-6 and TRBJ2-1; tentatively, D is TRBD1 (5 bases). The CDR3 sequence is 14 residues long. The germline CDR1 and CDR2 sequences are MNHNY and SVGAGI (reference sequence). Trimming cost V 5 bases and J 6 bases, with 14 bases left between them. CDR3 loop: CASSPGRVSNEQFF. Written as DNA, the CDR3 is TGTGCCAGCAGTCCCGGCAGGGTTAGCAATGAGCAGTTCTTC.

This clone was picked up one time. The CDR3 DNA reads TGTGCCAGCAGCTTAGCGTCTACTGCTTACGAGCAGTACTTC. Its translation is CASSLASTAYEQYF. V usage is TRBV7-8 and J usage is TRBJ2-7; D is uncertain. Deletions cut 0 bases from V and 4 bases from J, with 10 bases between. The CDR3 totals 14 residues. CDR1 is SGHVS, CDR2 FQNEAQ, per germline.